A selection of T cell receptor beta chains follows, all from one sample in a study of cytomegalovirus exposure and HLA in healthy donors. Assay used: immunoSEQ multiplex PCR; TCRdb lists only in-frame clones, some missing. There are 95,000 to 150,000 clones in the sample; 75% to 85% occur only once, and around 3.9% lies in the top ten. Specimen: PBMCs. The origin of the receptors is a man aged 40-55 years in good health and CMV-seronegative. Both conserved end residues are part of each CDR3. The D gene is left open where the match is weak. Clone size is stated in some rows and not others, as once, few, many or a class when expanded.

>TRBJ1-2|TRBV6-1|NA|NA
TGTGCCAGCAGTGGGGGGGGGTCCTATGGCTACACCTTC
CASSGGGSYGYTF
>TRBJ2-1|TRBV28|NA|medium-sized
TGTGCCAGCAGTTTAGGGCAGGAAGTGACCAATGAGCAGTTCTTC
CASSLGQEVTNEQFF
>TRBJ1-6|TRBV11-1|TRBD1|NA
TGTGCCAGCAACTCCGGGGGGGACAGGGGTCCCCTCCACTTT
CASNSGGDRGPLHF
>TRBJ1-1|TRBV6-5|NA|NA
TGTGCCAGCATTGGACAAAATGAAGCTTTCTTT
CASIGQNEAFF
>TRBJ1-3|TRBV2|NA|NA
TGTGCCAGCAGTGACGAGTCTGGAAACACCATATATTTT
CASSDESGNTIYF
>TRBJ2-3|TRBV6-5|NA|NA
TGTGCCAGCAGTTACTTGGAGGGGTCCACAGATACACAGTATTTT
CASSYLEGSTDTQYF
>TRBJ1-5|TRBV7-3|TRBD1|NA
TGTGCCAGCAGCCTCAGGACAGGGTCGGATAGCAATCAGCCCCAGCATTTT
CASSLRTGSDSNQPQHF
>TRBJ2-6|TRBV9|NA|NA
TGTGCCAGCAGCGTGGGTCTGGACAGTCATTCTGGCGGGGCCAACGTCCTGACTTTC
CASSVGLDSHSGGANVLTF
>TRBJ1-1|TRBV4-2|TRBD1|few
TGTGCCAGCAGCCAAGGTGCGGACAGGGACGAGATGGTTTTCTTT
CASSQGADRDEMVFF
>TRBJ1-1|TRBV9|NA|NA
TGTGCCAGCAGCGTAATGGGGGGTGGGATTGCTTTCTTT
CASSVMGGGIAFF
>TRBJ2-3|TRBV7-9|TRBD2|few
TGTGCCAGCAGCTTGTGGGCTAGCGGGGAGACAGATACGCAGTATTTT
CASSLWASGETDTQYF
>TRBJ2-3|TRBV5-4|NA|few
TGTGCCAGCAGCTTGGACCGGGACACGAGAACAGATACGCAGTATTTT
CASSLDRDTRTDTQYF
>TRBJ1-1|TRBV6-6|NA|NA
TGTGCCAGCAGACCAAGATTCCAGGGTACGGACACTGAAGCTTTCTTT
CASRPRFQGTDTEAFF
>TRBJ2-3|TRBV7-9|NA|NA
TGTGCCAGCAGCACAGCGACTAAGACAGGACCTTATAGCACAGATACGCAGTATTTT
CASSTATKTGPYSTDTQYF
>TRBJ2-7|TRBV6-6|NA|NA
TGTGCCAGCACAGAGGCCTACGAGCAGTACTTC
CASTEAYEQYF
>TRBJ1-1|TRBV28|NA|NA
TGTGCCAGCAGTCCCCCGGGAGCGAACACTGAAGCTTTCTTT
CASSPPGANTEAFF
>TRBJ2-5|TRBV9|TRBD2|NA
TGTGCCAGCAGCGATCCTCTGAGCGGGGGGGAAGAGACCCAGTACTTC
CASSDPLSGGEETQYF
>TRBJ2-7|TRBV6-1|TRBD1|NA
TGTGCCTCCAGAGGACAGGGGCAATCCTACGAGCAGTACTTC
CASRGQGQSYEQYF
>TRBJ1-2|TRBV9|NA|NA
TGTGCCAGCAGCGTAGAAGGAGGGGCGGGTGGCTACACCTTC
CASSVEGGAGGYTF
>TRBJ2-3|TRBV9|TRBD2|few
TGTGCCAGCAGCGGGGATAGCGGGGGATTCACAGATACGCAGTATTTT
CASSGDSGGFTDTQYF
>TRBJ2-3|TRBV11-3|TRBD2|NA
TGTGCCAGCAGCTCCGGGGGGGATACGCAGTATTTT
CASSSGGDTQYF
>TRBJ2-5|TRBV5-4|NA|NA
TGTGCCGGTGGAGACCTGATTAACCAAGAGACCCAGTACTTC
CAGGDLINQETQYF
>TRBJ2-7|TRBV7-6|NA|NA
TGTGCCAGCAGCTTAGGATCCCTGACGGGGTACGAGCAGTACTTC
CASSLGSLTGYEQYF
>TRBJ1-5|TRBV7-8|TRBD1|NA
TGTGCCAGCAGCTCAACGGGACAGGGAAGTCAGCCCCAGCATTTT
CASSSTGQGSQPQHF
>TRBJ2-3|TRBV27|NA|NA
TGTGCCAGCAGTTTGTACTCTAGGACAGATACGCAGTATTTT
CASSLYSRTDTQYF
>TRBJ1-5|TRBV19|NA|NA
TGTGCCAGTAGTATAGGTGGCCAGCCCCAGCATTTT
CASSIGGQPQHF
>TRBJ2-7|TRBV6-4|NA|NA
TGTGCCAGCAGTGACCGGGACAAAGAATACGAGCAGTACTTC
CASSDRDKEYEQYF
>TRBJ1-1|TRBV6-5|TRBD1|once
TGTGCCAGCAGCCGACTGGGGACAGGGAACACTGAAGCTTTCTTT
CASSRLGTGNTEAFF
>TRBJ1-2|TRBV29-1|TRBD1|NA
TGCAGCGTTGTGGACAGGGTTAGTTCGAACTATGGCTACACCTTC
CSVVDRVSSNYGYTF
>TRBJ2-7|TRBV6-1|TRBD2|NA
TGTGCCAGCAGTGAAGGGCGGGGGGTCCACGAGCAGTACTTC
CASSEGRGVHEQYF
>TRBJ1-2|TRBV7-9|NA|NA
TGTGCCAGCAGCTTAGAGAGAGCAAATACTAACTATGGCTACACCTTC
CASSLERANTNYGYTF
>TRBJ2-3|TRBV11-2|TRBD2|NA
TGTGCCAGCAGCTTAGATGGGGGGGGGTTTGGCACAGATACGCAGTATTTT
CASSLDGGGFGTDTQYF
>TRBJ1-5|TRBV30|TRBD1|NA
TGTGCCTGGAGTAGGGGGACAGCTAGCAATCAGCCCCAGCATTTT
CAWSRGTASNQPQHF
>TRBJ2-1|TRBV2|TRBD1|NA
TGTGCCAGCGCGGGACAGGGGGCCGATGAGCAGTTCTTC
CASAGQGADEQFF
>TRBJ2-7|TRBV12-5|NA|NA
TGTGCTAGTGGTTCTCGGACATCTCTCTACGAGCAGTACTTC
CASGSRTSLYEQYF
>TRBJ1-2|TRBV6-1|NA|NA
TGTGCCAGTAGCGGGGCTTTCGATGGCTACACCTTC
CASSGAFDGYTF
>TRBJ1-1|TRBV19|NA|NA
TGTGCCAGTAGTATAGTGGCCACAGGATCCGAAGCTTTCTTT
CASSIVATGSEAFF
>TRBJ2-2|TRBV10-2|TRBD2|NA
TGCGCCAGCAGTGAGCCCATGGGGGGGAGGAGCACCGGGGAGCTGTTTTTT
CASSEPMGGRSTGELFF
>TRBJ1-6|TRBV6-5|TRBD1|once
TGTGCCAGCAGTTACTCTGACAGGGATCTTTCACCCCTCCACTTT
CASSYSDRDLSPLHF
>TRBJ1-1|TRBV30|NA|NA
TGTGCCTGGAATCGGGGGAACACTGAAGCTTTCTTT
CAWNRGNTEAFF